This T cell receptor (beta chain) was identified in a study of blood T cell repertoires in COVID-19. Study overall: The study drew acute and convalescent COVID-19 samples from the United States, Italy and Spain. PBMCs, B-cell-depleted T cells, or T cells were the source of the cDNA or gDNA that made up the material.

Authors' methods: Nucleated cell number was recorded as an estimate derived from reference gene primer amplification. Here immunoSEQ multiplex PCR was the method, and the copy in TCRdb shows in-frame clones only, minus some. V, J and clone size are taken as reported in that table, and D and trimming were inferred from the DNA itself. Here the sample spans 65,000 to 70,000 clones, roughly 87% being singletons. The CDR3 length is 18 residues. V lost 4 bases and J lost 2; bases outside the gene matches: 10. Germline lookup yields CDR1 SGHNT and CDR2 YENEEA. The sequencing sample was made of peripheral blood. The TCR originated in an elderly man with acute or convalescent COVID-19. This chain uses TRBV11-3 with TRBJ2-2; TRBD2 aligns across 10 bases. DNA of the CDR3: TGTGCCAGCAGCTGGACAGCGGGAGGGCCGGGAAACACCGGGGAGCTGTTTTTT. This encodes CASSWTAGGPGNTGELFF.